The rows below give T cell receptor beta chains drawn from one sample of a study of blood T cell repertoires in COVID-19. The data were produced by immunoSEQ multiplex PCR, yet TCRdb's version contains in-frame clones alone and is incomplete. The sample holds approximately 250,000 clones, just under 85% seen once. The specimen sequenced was PBMCs or T cells enriched from blood (not recorded which). The receptors stem from a man aged 35-49 years who had recovered from COVID-19. CDR3s include the opening cysteine and the closing phenylalanine or tryptophan. Clone size is given for some rows only: seen once, a few or many times, or a class if the clone is expanded.

TRBV7-2	NA	TRBJ1-1	CASSPRTEAFF
TRBV11-2	NA	TRBJ2-1	CASSMDRYNEQFF
TRBV4-1	NA	TRBJ2-2	CASSEPGGGTGELFF
TRBV25-1	once	TRBJ2-3	CASSAPPADTQYF
TRBV7-3	NA	TRBJ1-1	CASSQTQGYTEAFF
TRBV4-2	NA	TRBJ2-1	CASSQDRTMNNEQFF
TRBV5-1	NA	TRBJ2-5	CASRRQGFQETQYF
TRBV7-2	NA	TRBJ1-2	CASRDPGQYGYTF
TRBV21-1	NA	TRBJ2-1	CASNPSYSGGAYNEQFF
TRBV27	NA	TRBJ1-2	CASRPTGEYGYTF
TRBV4-1	NA	TRBJ1-2	CASSHLNRGDYGYTF